This section outlines one TCR beta chain sequence together with its context. The antigen is unknown. This sample is part of a study of shared clonotypes between healthy human individuals. Unmatched junction bases numbered 4, after V lost 6 bases and J lost 6 bases. CDR1 and CDR2 (germline): SNHLY, FYNNEI. This CDR3 comprises 12 residues. Broader study findings: Non-shared clonotypes were found to have lower generation probabilities than the clonotypes that were shared by all four of the sorted-subset donors. Clonotype sharing levels among donors were expected to vary with sequencing depth.

Only Caucasian adults living in Nashville, Tennessee made up the donor group. It was at deep level that the assay was run. TCRdb's copy holds only in-frame clones and misses some; the assay was immunoSEQ multiplex PCR. This sample has some 580,000 clones; around 97% occur once, and the top ten carry 0.045% to 0.06%. V gene TRBV2 combines with J gene TRBJ1-1; the match to TRBD1 covers 7 bases. Sequenced material: naive CD4+ T cells sorted from blood. Subset indicated: CD45RA+ positively selected. The TCR originated in a young woman in good health. The CDR3: CASRLTGSEAFF. In DNA, the CDR3 is TGTGCCAGCAGGTTGACAGGGTCTGAAGCTTTCTTT.